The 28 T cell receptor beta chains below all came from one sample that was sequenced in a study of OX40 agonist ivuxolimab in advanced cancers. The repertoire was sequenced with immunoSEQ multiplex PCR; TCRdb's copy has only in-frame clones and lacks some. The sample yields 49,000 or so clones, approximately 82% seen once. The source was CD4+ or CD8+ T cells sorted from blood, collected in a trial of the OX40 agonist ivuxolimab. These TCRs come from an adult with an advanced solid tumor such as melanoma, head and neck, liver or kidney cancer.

CDR3 residues: CASSGAVKGSTEAFF. The CDR3 bases are TGTGCCAGCAGTGGGGCAGTCAAAGGTAGTACTGAAGCTTTCTTT. V usage is TRBV2 and J usage is TRBJ1-1; no clear D gene. V was trimmed by 4 bases and J by 5 bases, leaving 17 bases between them. Germline CDR1 is SNHLY and CDR2 is FYNNEI. The CDR3 has 15 amino acids.

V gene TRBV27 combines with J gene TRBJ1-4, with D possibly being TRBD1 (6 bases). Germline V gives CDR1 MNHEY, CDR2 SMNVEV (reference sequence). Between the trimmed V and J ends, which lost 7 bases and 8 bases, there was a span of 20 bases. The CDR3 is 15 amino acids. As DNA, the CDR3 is TGTGCCAGCAAAAACACCCAGGGGTATTGGGAAAAACTGTTTTTT. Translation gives CASKNTQGYWEKLFF.

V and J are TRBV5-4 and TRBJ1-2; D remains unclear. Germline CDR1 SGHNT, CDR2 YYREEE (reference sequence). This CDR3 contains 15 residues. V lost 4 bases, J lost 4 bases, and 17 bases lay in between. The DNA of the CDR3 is TGTGCCAGCAGCCTGGAAGACCCGGGCATCTATGGCTACACCTTC. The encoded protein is CASSLEDPGIYGYTF. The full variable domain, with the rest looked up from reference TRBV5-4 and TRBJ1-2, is ETGVTQSPTHLIKTRGQQVTLRCSSQSGHNTVSWYQQALGQGPQFIFQYYREEENGRGNFPPRFSGLQFPNYSSELNVNALELDDSALYLCASSLEDPGIYGYTFGSGTRLTVV.

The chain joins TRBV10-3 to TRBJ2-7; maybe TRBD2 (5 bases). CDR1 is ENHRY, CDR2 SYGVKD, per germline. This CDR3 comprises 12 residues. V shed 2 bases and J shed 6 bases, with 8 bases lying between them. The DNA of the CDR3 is TGTGCCATCAGTGAGACTAGTCGCGAGCAGTACTTC. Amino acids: CAISETSREQYF.

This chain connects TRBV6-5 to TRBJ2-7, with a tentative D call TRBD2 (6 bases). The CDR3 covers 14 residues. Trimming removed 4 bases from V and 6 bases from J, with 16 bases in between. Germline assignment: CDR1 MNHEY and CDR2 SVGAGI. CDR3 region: CASSLKDAGLEQYF. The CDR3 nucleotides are TGTGCCAGCAGTTTGAAGGACGCGGGGCTCGAGCAGTACTTC.

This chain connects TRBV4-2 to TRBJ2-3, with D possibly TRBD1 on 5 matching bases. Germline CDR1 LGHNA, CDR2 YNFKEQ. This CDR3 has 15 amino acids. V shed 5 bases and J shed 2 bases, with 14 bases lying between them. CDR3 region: CASSLRQGPTDTQYF. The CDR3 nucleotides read TGTGCCAGCAGCTTGAGGCAGGGTCCCACAGATACGCAGTATTTT.

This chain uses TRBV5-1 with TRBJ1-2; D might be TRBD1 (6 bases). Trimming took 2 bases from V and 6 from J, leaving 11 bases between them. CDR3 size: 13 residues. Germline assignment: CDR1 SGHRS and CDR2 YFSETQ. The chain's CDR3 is CASSLIPGDGYTF. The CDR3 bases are TGCGCCAGCAGCTTAATACCAGGGGATGGCTACACCTTC. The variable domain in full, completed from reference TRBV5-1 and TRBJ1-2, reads KAGVTQTPRYLIKTRGQQVTLSCSPISGHRSVSWYQQTPGQGLQFLFEYFSETQRNKGNFPGRFSGRQFSNSRSEMNVSTLELGDSALYLCASSLIPGDGYTFGSGTRLTVV.

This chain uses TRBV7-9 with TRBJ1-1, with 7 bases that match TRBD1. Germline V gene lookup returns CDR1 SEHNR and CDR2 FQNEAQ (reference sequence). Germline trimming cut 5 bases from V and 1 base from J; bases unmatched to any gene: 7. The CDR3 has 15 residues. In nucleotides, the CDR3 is TGTGCCAGCAGCGAATACCGGGACAGGAACACTGAAGCTTTCTTT. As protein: CASSEYRDRNTEAFF.

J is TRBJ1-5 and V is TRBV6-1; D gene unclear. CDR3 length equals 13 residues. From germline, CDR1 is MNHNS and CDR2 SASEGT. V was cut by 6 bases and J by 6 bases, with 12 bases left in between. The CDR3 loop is CASSPTFGQPQHF. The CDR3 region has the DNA TGTGCCAGCAGCCCCACCTTCGGTCAGCCCCAGCATTTT.

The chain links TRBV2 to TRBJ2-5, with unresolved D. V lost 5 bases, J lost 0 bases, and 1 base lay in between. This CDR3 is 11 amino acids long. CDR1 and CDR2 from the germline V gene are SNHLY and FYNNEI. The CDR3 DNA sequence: TGTGCCAGCAGTTACCAAGAGACCCAGTACTTC. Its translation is CASSYQETQYF.

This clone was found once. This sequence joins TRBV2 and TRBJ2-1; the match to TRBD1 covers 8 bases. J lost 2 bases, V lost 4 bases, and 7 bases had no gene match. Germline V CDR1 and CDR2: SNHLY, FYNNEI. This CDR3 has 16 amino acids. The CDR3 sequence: CASSGGTGLAYNEQFF. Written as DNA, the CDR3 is TGTGCCAGCAGTGGGGGGACAGGCCTAGCCTACAATGAGCAGTTCTTC.

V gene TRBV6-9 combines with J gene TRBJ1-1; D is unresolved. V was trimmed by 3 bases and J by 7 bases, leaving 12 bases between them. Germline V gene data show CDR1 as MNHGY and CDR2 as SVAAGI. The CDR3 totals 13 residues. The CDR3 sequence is CASSYPGRGEAFF. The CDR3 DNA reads TGTGCCAGCAGTTACCCAGGTCGCGGTGAAGCTTTCTTT.

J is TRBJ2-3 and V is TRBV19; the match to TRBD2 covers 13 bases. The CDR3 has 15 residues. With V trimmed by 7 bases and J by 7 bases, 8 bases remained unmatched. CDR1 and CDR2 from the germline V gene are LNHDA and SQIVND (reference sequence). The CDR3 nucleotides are TGTGCCAGTAAACAACTAGCGGGAGGGCCGAATACGCAGTATTTT. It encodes CASKQLAGGPNTQYF.

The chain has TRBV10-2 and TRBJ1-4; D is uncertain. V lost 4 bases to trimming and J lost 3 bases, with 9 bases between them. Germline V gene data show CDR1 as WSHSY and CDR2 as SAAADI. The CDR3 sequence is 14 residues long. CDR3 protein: CASSGVGANEKLFF. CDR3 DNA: TGCGCCAGCAGTGGAGTTGGGGCTAATGAAAAACTGTTTTTT.

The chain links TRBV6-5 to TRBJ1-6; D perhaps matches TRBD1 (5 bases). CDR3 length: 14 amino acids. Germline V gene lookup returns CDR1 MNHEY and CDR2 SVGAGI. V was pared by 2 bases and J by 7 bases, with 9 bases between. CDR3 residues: CASSYQAGNSPLHF. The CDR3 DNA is TGTGCCAGCAGTTACCAGGCAGGGAATTCACCCCTCCACTTT.

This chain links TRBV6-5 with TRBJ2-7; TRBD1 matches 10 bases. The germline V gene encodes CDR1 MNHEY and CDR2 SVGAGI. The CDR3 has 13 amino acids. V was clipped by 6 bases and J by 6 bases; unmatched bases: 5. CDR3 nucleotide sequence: TGTGCCAGCAGGGGACAGGGGACCCTCGAGCAGTACTTC. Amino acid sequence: CASRGQGTLEQYF.

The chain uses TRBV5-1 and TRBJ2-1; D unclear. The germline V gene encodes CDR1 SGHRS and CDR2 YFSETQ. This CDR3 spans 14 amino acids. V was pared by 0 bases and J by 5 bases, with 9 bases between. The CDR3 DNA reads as TGCGCCAGCAGCTTGGGGGCCTGGGACAATGAGCAGTTCTTC. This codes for CASSLGAWDNEQFF.

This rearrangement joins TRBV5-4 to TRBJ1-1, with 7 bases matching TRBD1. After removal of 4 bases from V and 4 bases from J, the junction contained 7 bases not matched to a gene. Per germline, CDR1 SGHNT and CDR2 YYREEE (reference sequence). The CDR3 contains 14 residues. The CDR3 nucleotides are TGTGCCAGCAGCGCCGGGACAGCCCGCACTGAAGCTTTCTTT. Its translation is CASSAGTARTEAFF.

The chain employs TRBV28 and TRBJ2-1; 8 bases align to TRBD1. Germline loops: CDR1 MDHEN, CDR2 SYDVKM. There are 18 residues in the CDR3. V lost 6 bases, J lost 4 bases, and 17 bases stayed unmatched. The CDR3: CASRPDRGPNSRYNEQFF. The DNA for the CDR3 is TGTGCCAGCAGGCCCGACAGGGGCCCCAATTCGAGGTACAATGAGCAGTTCTTC.

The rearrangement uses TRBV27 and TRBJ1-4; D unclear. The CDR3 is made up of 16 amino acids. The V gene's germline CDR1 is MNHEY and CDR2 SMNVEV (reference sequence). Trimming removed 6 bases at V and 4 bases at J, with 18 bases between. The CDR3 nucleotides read TGTGCCAGCAGCCCTACCTCCAGGTTGCATAATGAAAAACTGTTTTTT. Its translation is CASSPTSRLHNEKLFF.

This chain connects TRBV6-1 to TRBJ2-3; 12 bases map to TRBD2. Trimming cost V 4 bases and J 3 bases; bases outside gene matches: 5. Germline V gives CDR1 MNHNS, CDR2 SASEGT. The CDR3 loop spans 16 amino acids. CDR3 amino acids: CASSATSGGRTDTQYF. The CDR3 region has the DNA TGTGCCAGCAGTGCGACTAGCGGGGGTCGGACAGATACGCAGTATTTT.

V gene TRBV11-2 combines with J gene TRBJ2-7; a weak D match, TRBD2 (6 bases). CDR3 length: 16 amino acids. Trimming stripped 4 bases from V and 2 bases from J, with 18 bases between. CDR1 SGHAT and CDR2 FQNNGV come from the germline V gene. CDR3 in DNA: TGTGCCAGCAGCTCCGCCCCGGGGAGGCCAGCCTACGAGCAGTACTTC. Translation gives CASSSAPGRPAYEQYF.

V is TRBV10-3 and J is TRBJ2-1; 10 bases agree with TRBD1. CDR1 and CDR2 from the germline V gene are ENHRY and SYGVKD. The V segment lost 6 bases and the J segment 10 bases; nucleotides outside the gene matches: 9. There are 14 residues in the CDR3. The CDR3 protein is CAIRDRGYPWEQFF. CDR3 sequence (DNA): TGTGCCATCAGGGACAGGGGGTATCCTTGGGAGCAGTTCTTC.

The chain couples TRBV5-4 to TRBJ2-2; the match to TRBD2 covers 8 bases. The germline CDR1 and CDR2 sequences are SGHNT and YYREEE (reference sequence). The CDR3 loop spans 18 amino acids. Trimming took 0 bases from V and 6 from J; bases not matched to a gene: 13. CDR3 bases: TGTGCCAGCAGCTTGGGAGGTCTAGCGGGCCGCTCTTCCGGGGAGCTGTTTTTT. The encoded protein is CASSLGGLAGRSSGELFF.

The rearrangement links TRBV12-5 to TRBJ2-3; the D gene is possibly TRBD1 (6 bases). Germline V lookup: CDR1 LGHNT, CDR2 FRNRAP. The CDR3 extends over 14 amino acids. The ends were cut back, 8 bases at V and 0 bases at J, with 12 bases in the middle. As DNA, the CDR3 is TGTGCTAGTCGGGTGGGGGCTAGCACAGATACGCAGTATTTT. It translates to CASRVGASTDTQYF.

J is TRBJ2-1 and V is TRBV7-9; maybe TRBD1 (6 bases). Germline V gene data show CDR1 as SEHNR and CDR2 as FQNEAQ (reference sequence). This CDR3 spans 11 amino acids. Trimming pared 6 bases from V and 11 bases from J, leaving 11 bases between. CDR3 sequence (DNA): TGTGCCAGCAGTTTGGGGGACAAGCAGTTCTTC. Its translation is CASSLGDKQFF.

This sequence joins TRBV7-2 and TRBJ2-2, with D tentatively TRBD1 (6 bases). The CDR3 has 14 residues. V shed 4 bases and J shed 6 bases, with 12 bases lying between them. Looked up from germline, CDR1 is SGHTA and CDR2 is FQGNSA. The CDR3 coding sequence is TGTGCCAGCAGCTCCGGGACACGCGCCGGGGAGCTGTTTTTT. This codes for CASSSGTRAGELFF.

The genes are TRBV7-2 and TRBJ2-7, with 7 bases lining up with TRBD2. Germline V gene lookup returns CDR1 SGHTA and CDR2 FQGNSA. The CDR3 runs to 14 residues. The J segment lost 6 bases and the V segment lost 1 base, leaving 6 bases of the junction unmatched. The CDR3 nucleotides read TGTGCCAGCAGCTTAGGGTATCCGGGGGGCGAGCAGTACTTC. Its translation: CASSLGYPGGEQYF.